This T cell receptor (beta chain) was retrieved from a study of blood T cell repertoires in COVID-19. Shortly before study entry, within 2 weeks, exposed participants had met a COVID-19 case. The length of the CDR3 is 14 residues. Germline loops: CDR1 SGHVS, CDR2 FQNEAQ. J lost 6 bases, V lost 4 bases, and 9 bases had no gene match. In the study's own analysis: Estimation of nucleated cell counts relied on the amplification of reference gene primers. Generated by immunoSEQ multiplex PCR, the TCRdb table keeps only in-frame clones and is missing some. V and J calls and clone size are given by that table; D and trimming were obtained from the DNA. The sample shows 150,000 to 200,000 clones, about 80% of them seen only once.

This clonotype was sampled from a man in his 60s who had been exposed to COVID-19. This chain joins TRBV7-8 and TRBJ2-7; 7 bases are a match to TRBD1. The sample was PBMCs or T cells enriched from blood (not recorded which). CDR3 coding DNA: TGTGCCAGCAGCTCAGGGACAGAAAGTTCCGAGCAGTACTTC. It yields the protein CASSSGTESSEQYF.